Listed below are T cell receptor beta chains from one sample, sequenced in a study of blood T cell repertoires in COVID-19. Sequencing used immunoSEQ multiplex PCR; TCRdb keeps in-frame clones, though not all of them. The sample carries 250,000 to 300,000 clones, roughly 88% recorded once. The sequencing input was peripheral blood. All receptors derive from a woman in her 70s with acute or convalescent COVID-19. The CDR3 runs from the conserved cysteine through the conserved F or W. D genes are given only for firm matches. Expanded clones get a size class; other rows say once, few or many, or leave the size out.

J gene: TRBJ2-5; D gene: NA; V gene: TRBV19; clone size: NA; CDR3 DNA: TGTGCCAGTGAGACAGGTCGGGCTGGAGAGACCCAGTACTTC; CDR3 protein: CASETGRAGETQYF
J gene: TRBJ1-5; D gene: TRBD1; V gene: TRBV19; clone size: NA; CDR3 DNA: TGTGCCAGTAGTATAGGAATGGACAGGGGGTCTTATCAGCCCCAGCATTTT; CDR3 protein: CASSIGMDRGSYQPQHF
J gene: TRBJ1-1; D gene: TRBD1; V gene: TRBV15; clone size: NA; CDR3 DNA: TGTGCCACCAGCAGTGAACAGGGGCGGAGAGCTTTCTTT; CDR3 protein: CATSSEQGRRAFF
J gene: TRBJ1-1; D gene: NA; V gene: TRBV6-5; clone size: few; CDR3 DNA: TGTGCCAGCAGTTTGGGGGCTTCGGTGAACACTGAAGCTTTCTTT; CDR3 protein: CASSLGASVNTEAFF
J gene: TRBJ1-2; D gene: NA; V gene: TRBV6-6; clone size: NA; CDR3 DNA: TGTGCCAGCAGTCCCCTAGGGGGACCCCTAGGCTACACCTTC; CDR3 protein: CASSPLGGPLGYTF
J gene: TRBJ1-1; D gene: NA; V gene: TRBV2; clone size: once; CDR3 DNA: TGTGCCAGCAGTGAAATGCGACAGAACACTGAAGCTTTCTTT; CDR3 protein: CASSEMRQNTEAFF
J gene: TRBJ1-2; D gene: TRBD1; V gene: TRBV2; clone size: NA; CDR3 DNA: TGTGCCAGCGAGGAGGTGACAGGGGGACTCTATGGCTACACCTTC; CDR3 protein: CASEEVTGGLYGYTF
J gene: TRBJ1-1; D gene: NA; V gene: TRBV20-1; clone size: once; CDR3 DNA: TGCAGTGCTAGACAGGGTGTAGAAGCTTTCTTT; CDR3 protein: CSARQGVEAFF
J gene: TRBJ1-1; D gene: NA; V gene: TRBV7-8; clone size: NA; CDR3 DNA: TGTGCCAGCAGCTCCGGACAGATGAACACTGAAGCTTTCTTT; CDR3 protein: CASSSGQMNTEAFF
J gene: TRBJ1-2; D gene: NA; V gene: TRBV5-1; clone size: NA; CDR3 DNA: TGCGCCAGCAGCTTGGGTCCGGGGGTAGACTATGGCTACACCTTC; CDR3 protein: CASSLGPGVDYGYTF
J gene: TRBJ2-7; D gene: TRBD1; V gene: TRBV6-2/TRBV6-3; clone size: NA; CDR3 DNA: TGTGCCAGCAGTCGCTCCCGGGACAGGGTCTCCTACGAGCAGTACTTC; CDR3 protein: CASSRSRDRVSYEQYF
J gene: TRBJ1-2; D gene: TRBD1; V gene: TRBV18; clone size: NA; CDR3 DNA: TGTGCCAGCTCATTGGGACAGGGAGCTAACTATGGCTACACCTTC; CDR3 protein: CASSLGQGANYGYTF
J gene: TRBJ2-5; D gene: TRBD2; V gene: TRBV4-1; clone size: NA; CDR3 DNA: TGCGCCAGCAGCCAAGGGTTAGCGGGGTGGGAGACCCAGTACTTC; CDR3 protein: CASSQGLAGWETQYF
J gene: TRBJ2-2; D gene: TRBD2; V gene: TRBV9; clone size: NA; CDR3 DNA: TGTGCCAGCAGCGTAGCCAGCGGGGGAACGGTCGGGGAGCTGTTTTTT; CDR3 protein: CASSVASGGTVGELFF
J gene: TRBJ1-1; D gene: NA; V gene: TRBV27; clone size: NA; CDR3 DNA: TGTGCCAGCAGATCCCTAAAGTTTCGGCGGGACCGTAACACTGAAGCTTTCTTT; CDR3 protein: CASRSLKFRRDRNTEAFF
J gene: TRBJ2-2; D gene: NA; V gene: TRBV4-2; clone size: NA; CDR3 DNA: TGTGCCAGCAGCCGAGGACGTGGGGGGGCGGACACCGGGGAGCTGTTTTTT; CDR3 protein: CASSRGRGGADTGELFF
J gene: TRBJ2-3; D gene: TRBD1; V gene: TRBV9; clone size: NA; CDR3 DNA: TGTGCCAGCAGCACACAGGGGGGTAGAGATACGCAGTATTTT; CDR3 protein: CASSTQGGRDTQYF
J gene: TRBJ2-2; D gene: TRBD2; V gene: TRBV15; clone size: NA; CDR3 DNA: TGTGCCACCAGCAGAGATCGACTAGCGGGGGTGAACACCGGGGAGCTGTTTTTT; CDR3 protein: CATSRDRLAGVNTGELFF
J gene: TRBJ1-2; D gene: TRBD1; V gene: TRBV3-1/TRBV3-2; clone size: NA; CDR3 DNA: TGTGCCAGCAGCCAAGGTACAGGGGACTATGGCTACACCTTC; CDR3 protein: CASSQGTGDYGYTF
J gene: TRBJ1-3; D gene: TRBD1; V gene: TRBV18; clone size: NA; CDR3 DNA: TGTGCCAGCTCACGAACTAGACAGGGGAACTCTGGAAACACCATATATTTT; CDR3 protein: CASSRTRQGNSGNTIYF
J gene: TRBJ2-2; D gene: NA; V gene: TRBV3-1/TRBV3-2; clone size: NA; CDR3 DNA: TGTGCCAGCAGTGTCAGGCGCACCGGGGAGCTGTTTTTT; CDR3 protein: CASSVRRTGELFF
J gene: TRBJ1-1; D gene: NA; V gene: TRBV9; clone size: NA; CDR3 DNA: TGTGCCAGCAGCGCTGGGGACACCTACACTGAAGCTTTCTTT; CDR3 protein: CASSAGDTYTEAFF
J gene: TRBJ2-3; D gene: NA; V gene: TRBV10-2; clone size: few; CDR3 DNA: TGCGCCAGCAGCCTCCTGCTACGCGATACGCAGTATTTT; CDR3 protein: CASSLLLRDTQYF
J gene: TRBJ2-5; D gene: TRBD2; V gene: TRBV2; clone size: NA; CDR3 DNA: TGTGCCAGCAGAAAGGGGACTAGCGGCCAAGAGACCCAGTACTTC; CDR3 protein: CASRKGTSGQETQYF
J gene: TRBJ2-1; D gene: TRBD2; V gene: TRBV5-6; clone size: NA; CDR3 DNA: TGTGCCAGCAGCACAACCGGGACTAGCAACAATGAGCAGTTCTTC; CDR3 protein: CASSTTGTSNNEQFF
J gene: TRBJ2-7; D gene: NA; V gene: TRBV6-6; clone size: NA; CDR3 DNA: TGTGCCAGCAGACCCGGGGGTCCCCCCTACGAGCAGTACTTC; CDR3 protein: CASRPGGPPYEQYF
J gene: TRBJ1-6; D gene: NA; V gene: TRBV13; clone size: NA; CDR3 DNA: TGTGCCAGCAGCTTTTTTACAGGCAATAATTCACCCCTCCACTTT; CDR3 protein: CASSFFTGNNSPLHF
J gene: TRBJ1-2; D gene: NA; V gene: TRBV2; clone size: NA; CDR3 DNA: TGTGCCAGCAGGGGGACATTCCTGTATGGCTACACCTTC; CDR3 protein: CASRGTFLYGYTF